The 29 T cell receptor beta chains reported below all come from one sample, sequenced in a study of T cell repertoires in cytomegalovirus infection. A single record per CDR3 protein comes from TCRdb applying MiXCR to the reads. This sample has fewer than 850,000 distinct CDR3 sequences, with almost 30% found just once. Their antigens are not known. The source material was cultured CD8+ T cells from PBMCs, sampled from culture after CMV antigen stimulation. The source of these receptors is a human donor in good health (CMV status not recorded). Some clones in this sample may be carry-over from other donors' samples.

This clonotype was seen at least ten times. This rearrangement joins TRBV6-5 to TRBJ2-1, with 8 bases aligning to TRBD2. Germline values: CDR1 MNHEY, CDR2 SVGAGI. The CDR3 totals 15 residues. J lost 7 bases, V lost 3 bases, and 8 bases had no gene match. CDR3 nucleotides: TGTGCCAGCAGTTATGGTGCGGGGGGATCAAATGAGCAGTTCTTC. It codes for CASSYGAGGSNEQFF.

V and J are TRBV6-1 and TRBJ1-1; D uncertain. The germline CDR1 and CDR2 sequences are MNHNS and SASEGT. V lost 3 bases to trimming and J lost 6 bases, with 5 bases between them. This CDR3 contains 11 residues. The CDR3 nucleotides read TGTGCCAGCAGTGACTACTCTGAAGCTTTCTTT. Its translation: CASSDYSEAFF.

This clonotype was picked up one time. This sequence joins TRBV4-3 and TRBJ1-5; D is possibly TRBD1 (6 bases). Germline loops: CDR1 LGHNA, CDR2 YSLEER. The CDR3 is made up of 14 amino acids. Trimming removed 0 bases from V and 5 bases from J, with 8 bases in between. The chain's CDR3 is CASSQDRGHQPQHF. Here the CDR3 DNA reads TGCGCCAGCAGCCAAGACAGGGGACATCAGCCCCAGCATTTT.

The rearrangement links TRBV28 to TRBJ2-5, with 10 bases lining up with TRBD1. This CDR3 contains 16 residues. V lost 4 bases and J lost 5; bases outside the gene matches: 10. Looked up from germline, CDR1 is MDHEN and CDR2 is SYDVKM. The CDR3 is CASSYPGQGMGETQYF. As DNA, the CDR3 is TGTGCCAGCAGTTACCCGGGACAGGGGATGGGGGAGACCCAGTACTTC. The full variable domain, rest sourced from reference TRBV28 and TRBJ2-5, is DVKVTQSSRYLVKRTGEKVFLECVQDMDHENMFWYRQDPGLGLRLIYFSYDVKMKEKGDIPEGYSVSREKKERFSLILESASTNQTSMYLCASSYPGQGMGETQYFGPGTRLLVL.

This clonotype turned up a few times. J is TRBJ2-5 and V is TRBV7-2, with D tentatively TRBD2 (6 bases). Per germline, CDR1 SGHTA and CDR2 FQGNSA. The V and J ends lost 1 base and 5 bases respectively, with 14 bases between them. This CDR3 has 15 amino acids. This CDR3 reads CASSLEWGVTETQYF. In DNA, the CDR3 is TGTGCCAGCAGCTTAGAGTGGGGGGTGACTGAGACCCAGTACTTC.

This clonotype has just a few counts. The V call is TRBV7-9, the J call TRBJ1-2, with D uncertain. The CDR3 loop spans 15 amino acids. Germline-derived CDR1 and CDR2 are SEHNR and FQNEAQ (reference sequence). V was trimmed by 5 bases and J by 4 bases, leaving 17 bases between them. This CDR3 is CASSHKPDGFYGYTF. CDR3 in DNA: TGTGCCAGCAGCCACAAACCGGACGGGTTCTATGGCTACACCTTC.

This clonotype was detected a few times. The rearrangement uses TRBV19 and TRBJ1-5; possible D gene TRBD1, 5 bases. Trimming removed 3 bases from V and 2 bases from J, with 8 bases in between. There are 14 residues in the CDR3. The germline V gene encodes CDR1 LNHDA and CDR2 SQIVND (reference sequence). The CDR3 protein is CASSIGAGNQPQHF. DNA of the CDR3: TGTGCCAGTAGTATCGGGGCAGGCAATCAGCCCCAGCATTTT.

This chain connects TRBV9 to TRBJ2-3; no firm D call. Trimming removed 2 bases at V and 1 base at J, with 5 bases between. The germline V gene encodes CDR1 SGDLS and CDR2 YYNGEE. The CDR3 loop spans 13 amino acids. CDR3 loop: CASSVSRTDTQYF. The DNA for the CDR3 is TGTGCCAGCAGCGTTAGCCGCACAGATACGCAGTATTTT.

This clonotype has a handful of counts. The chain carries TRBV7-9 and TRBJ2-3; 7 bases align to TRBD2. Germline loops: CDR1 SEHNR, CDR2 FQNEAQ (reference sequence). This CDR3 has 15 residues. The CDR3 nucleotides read TGTGTCGTGTTGGGGAGGGCTGCTAGCACAGATACGCAGTATTTT. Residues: CVVLGRAASTDTQYF.

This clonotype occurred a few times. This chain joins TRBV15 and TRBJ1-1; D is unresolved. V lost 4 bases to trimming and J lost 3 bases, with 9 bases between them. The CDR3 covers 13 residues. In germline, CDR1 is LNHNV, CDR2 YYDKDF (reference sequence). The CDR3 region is CATSNRPHTEAFF. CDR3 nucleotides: TGTGCCACCAGCAACCGACCACACACTGAAGCTTTCTTT.

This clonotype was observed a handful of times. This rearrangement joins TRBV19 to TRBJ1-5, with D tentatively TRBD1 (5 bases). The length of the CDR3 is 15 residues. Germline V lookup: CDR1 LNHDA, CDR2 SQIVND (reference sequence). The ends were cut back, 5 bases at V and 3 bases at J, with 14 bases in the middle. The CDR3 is CASSGNQGSNQPQHF. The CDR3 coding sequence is TGTGCCAGTAGTGGTAATCAGGGATCCAATCAGCCCCAGCATTTT.

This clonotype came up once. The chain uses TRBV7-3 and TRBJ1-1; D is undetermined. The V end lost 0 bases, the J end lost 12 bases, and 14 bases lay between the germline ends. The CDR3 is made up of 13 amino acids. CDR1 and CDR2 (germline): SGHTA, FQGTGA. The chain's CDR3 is CASSLTGGLITFF. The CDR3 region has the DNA TGTGCCAGCAGCTTAACAGGCGGGCTGATAACTTTCTTT.

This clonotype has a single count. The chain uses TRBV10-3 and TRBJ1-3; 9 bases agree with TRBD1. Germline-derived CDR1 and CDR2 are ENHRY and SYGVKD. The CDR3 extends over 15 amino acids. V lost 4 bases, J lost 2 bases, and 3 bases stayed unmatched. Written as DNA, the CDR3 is TGTGCCATCAGTGCCGGGACAGGGCCTGGAAACACCATATATTTT. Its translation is CAISAGTGPGNTIYF.

DNA of the CDR3: TGTGCCAGCAGCCCCGGTTCGCCCAAGGTCTATGGCTACACCTTC. Translation: CASSPGSPKVYGYTF. The V call is TRBV12-3 or TRBV12-4, the J call TRBJ1-2; D remains unclear. The length of the CDR3 is 15 residues. Trimming left V 6 bases short and J 4 bases short, with 18 bases between.

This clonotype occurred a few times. CDR3 amino acids: CASSSSGGGTSYNEQFF. CDR3 nucleotides: TGTGCCAGTAGTAGCTCCGGCGGGGGGACCTCCTACAATGAGCAGTTCTTC. The rearrangement joins TRBV19 to TRBJ2-1; the match to TRBD2 covers 8 bases. CDR3 length equals 17 residues. Germline lookup yields CDR1 LNHDA and CDR2 SQIVND (reference sequence). J lost 0 bases, V lost 4 bases, and 8 bases had no gene match.

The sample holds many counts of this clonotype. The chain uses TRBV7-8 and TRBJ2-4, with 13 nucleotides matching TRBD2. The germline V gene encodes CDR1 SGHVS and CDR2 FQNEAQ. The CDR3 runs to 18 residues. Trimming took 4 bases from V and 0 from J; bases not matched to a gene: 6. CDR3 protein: CASSSGTSGVLAKNIQYF. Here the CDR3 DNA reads TGTGCCAGCAGCTCCGGGACTAGCGGGGTCTTAGCCAAAAACATTCAGTACTTC.

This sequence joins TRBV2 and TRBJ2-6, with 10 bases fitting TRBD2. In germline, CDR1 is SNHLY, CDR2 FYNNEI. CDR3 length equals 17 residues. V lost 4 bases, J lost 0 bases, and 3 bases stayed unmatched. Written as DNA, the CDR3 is TGTGCCAGCAGTGGACTAGCGGGCCTCTCTGGGGCCAACGTCCTGACTTTC. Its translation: CASSGLAGLSGANVLTF.

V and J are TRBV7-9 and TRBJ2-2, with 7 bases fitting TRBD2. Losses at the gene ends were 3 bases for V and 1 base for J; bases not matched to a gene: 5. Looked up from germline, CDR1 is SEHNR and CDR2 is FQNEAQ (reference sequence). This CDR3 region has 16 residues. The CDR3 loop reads CASSLGTSVNTGELFF. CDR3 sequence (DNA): TGTGCCAGCAGCTTGGGAACTAGCGTGAACACCGGGGAGCTGTTTTTT. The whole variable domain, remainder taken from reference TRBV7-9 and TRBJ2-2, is DTGVSQNPRHKITKRGQNVTFRCDPISEHNRLYWYRQTLGQGPEFLTYFQNEAQLEKSRLLSDRFSAERPKGSFSTLEIQRTEQGDSAMYLCASSLGTSVNTGELFFGEGSRLTVL.

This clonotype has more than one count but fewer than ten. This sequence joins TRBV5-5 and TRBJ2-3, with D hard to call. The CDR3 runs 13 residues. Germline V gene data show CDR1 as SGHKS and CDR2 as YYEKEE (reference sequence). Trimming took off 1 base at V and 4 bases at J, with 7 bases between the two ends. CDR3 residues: CASSLKWSDTQYF. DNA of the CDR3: TGTGCCAGCAGCTTGAAGTGGTCAGATACGCAGTATTTT.

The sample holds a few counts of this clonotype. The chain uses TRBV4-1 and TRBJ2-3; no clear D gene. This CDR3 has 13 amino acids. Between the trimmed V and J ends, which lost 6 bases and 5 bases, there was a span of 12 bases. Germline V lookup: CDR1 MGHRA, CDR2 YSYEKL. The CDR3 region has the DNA TGCGCCAGCAGGGCCCCCATAAAAGATACGCAGTATTTT. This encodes CASRAPIKDTQYF.

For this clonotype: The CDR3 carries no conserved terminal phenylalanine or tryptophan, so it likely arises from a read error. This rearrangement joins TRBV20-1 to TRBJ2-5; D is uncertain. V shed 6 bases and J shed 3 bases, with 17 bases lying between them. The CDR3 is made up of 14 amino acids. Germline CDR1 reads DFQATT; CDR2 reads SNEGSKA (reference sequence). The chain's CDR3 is CSARGRAPEETQYI. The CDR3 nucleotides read TGCAGTGCCCGAGGCCGGGCGCCGGAAGAGACCCAGTACATC.

The CDR3 DNA sequence: TGTGCCAGCAGCCCGGGGCCCGTGGCCAAAAACATTCAGTACTTC. As protein: CASSPGPVAKNIQYF. The chain has TRBV7-9 and TRBJ2-4, with D tentatively TRBD1 or TRBD2 (5 bases each). Germline lookup yields CDR1 SEHNR and CDR2 FQNEAQ (reference sequence). The V and J ends lost 5 bases and 1 base respectively, with 12 bases between them. The length of the CDR3 is 15 residues. Drawing the rest from reference TRBV7-9 and TRBJ2-4, the complete variable domain is DTGVSQNPRHKITKRGQNVTFRCDPISEHNRLYWYRQTLGQGPEFLTYFQNEAQLEKSRLLSDRFSAERPKGSFSTLEIQRTEQGDSAMYLCASSPGPVAKNIQYFGAGTRLSVL.

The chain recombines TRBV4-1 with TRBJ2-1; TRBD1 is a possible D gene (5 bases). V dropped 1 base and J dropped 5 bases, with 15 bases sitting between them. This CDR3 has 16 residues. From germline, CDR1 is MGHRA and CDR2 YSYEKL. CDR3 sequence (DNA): TGCGCCAGCAGCCAAGTATTTAGGGGCAGAAACAATGAGCAGTTCTTC. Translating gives CASSQVFRGRNNEQFF.

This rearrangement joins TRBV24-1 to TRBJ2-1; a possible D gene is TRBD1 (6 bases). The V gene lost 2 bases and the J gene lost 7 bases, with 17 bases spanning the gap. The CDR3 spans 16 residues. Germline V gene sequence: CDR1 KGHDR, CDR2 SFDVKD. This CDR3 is CATSDSYTGIGNEQFF. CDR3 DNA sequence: TGTGCCACCAGTGATTCTTACACAGGGATTGGAAATGAGCAGTTCTTC.

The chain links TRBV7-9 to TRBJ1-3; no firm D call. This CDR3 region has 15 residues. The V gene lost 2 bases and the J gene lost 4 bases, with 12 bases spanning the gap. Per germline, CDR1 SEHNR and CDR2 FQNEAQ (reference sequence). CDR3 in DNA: TGTGCCAGCAGCTTATTAGGAAATCTCGGAAACACCATATATTTT. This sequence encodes CASSLLGNLGNTIYF.

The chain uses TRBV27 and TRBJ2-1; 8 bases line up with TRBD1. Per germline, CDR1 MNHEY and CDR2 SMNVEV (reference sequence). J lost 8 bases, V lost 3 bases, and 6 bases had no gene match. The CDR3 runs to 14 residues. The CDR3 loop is CASSFRGPRDEQFF. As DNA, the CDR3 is TGTGCCAGCAGTTTCAGGGGGCCTAGGGATGAGCAGTTCTTC.

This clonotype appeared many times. CDR3 in amino acids: CASSSGDRGLDQPQHF. CDR3 DNA sequence: TGTGCCAGCAGCTCAGGGGACAGGGGGCTGGATCAGCCCCAGCATTTT. The chain couples TRBV7-9 to TRBJ1-5; 12 bases match TRBD1. There are 16 residues in the CDR3. The germline CDR1 and CDR2 sequences are SEHNR and FQNEAQ (reference sequence). V was clipped by 4 bases and J by 5 bases; unmatched bases: 6.

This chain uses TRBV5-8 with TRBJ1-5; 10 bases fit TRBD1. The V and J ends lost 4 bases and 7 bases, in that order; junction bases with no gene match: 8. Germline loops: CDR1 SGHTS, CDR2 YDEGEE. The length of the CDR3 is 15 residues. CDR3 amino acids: CASSPGQGNWQPQHF. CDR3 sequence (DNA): TGTGCCAGCAGCCCGGGACAGGGGAATTGGCAGCCCCAGCATTTT.

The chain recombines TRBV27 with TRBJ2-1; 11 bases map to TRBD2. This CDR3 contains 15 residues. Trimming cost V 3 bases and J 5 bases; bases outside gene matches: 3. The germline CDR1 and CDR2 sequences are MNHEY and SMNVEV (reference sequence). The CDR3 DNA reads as TGTGCCAGCAGTTTCACTAGCGGGGGAAACAATGAGCAGTTCTTC. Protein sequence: CASSFTSGGNNEQFF.